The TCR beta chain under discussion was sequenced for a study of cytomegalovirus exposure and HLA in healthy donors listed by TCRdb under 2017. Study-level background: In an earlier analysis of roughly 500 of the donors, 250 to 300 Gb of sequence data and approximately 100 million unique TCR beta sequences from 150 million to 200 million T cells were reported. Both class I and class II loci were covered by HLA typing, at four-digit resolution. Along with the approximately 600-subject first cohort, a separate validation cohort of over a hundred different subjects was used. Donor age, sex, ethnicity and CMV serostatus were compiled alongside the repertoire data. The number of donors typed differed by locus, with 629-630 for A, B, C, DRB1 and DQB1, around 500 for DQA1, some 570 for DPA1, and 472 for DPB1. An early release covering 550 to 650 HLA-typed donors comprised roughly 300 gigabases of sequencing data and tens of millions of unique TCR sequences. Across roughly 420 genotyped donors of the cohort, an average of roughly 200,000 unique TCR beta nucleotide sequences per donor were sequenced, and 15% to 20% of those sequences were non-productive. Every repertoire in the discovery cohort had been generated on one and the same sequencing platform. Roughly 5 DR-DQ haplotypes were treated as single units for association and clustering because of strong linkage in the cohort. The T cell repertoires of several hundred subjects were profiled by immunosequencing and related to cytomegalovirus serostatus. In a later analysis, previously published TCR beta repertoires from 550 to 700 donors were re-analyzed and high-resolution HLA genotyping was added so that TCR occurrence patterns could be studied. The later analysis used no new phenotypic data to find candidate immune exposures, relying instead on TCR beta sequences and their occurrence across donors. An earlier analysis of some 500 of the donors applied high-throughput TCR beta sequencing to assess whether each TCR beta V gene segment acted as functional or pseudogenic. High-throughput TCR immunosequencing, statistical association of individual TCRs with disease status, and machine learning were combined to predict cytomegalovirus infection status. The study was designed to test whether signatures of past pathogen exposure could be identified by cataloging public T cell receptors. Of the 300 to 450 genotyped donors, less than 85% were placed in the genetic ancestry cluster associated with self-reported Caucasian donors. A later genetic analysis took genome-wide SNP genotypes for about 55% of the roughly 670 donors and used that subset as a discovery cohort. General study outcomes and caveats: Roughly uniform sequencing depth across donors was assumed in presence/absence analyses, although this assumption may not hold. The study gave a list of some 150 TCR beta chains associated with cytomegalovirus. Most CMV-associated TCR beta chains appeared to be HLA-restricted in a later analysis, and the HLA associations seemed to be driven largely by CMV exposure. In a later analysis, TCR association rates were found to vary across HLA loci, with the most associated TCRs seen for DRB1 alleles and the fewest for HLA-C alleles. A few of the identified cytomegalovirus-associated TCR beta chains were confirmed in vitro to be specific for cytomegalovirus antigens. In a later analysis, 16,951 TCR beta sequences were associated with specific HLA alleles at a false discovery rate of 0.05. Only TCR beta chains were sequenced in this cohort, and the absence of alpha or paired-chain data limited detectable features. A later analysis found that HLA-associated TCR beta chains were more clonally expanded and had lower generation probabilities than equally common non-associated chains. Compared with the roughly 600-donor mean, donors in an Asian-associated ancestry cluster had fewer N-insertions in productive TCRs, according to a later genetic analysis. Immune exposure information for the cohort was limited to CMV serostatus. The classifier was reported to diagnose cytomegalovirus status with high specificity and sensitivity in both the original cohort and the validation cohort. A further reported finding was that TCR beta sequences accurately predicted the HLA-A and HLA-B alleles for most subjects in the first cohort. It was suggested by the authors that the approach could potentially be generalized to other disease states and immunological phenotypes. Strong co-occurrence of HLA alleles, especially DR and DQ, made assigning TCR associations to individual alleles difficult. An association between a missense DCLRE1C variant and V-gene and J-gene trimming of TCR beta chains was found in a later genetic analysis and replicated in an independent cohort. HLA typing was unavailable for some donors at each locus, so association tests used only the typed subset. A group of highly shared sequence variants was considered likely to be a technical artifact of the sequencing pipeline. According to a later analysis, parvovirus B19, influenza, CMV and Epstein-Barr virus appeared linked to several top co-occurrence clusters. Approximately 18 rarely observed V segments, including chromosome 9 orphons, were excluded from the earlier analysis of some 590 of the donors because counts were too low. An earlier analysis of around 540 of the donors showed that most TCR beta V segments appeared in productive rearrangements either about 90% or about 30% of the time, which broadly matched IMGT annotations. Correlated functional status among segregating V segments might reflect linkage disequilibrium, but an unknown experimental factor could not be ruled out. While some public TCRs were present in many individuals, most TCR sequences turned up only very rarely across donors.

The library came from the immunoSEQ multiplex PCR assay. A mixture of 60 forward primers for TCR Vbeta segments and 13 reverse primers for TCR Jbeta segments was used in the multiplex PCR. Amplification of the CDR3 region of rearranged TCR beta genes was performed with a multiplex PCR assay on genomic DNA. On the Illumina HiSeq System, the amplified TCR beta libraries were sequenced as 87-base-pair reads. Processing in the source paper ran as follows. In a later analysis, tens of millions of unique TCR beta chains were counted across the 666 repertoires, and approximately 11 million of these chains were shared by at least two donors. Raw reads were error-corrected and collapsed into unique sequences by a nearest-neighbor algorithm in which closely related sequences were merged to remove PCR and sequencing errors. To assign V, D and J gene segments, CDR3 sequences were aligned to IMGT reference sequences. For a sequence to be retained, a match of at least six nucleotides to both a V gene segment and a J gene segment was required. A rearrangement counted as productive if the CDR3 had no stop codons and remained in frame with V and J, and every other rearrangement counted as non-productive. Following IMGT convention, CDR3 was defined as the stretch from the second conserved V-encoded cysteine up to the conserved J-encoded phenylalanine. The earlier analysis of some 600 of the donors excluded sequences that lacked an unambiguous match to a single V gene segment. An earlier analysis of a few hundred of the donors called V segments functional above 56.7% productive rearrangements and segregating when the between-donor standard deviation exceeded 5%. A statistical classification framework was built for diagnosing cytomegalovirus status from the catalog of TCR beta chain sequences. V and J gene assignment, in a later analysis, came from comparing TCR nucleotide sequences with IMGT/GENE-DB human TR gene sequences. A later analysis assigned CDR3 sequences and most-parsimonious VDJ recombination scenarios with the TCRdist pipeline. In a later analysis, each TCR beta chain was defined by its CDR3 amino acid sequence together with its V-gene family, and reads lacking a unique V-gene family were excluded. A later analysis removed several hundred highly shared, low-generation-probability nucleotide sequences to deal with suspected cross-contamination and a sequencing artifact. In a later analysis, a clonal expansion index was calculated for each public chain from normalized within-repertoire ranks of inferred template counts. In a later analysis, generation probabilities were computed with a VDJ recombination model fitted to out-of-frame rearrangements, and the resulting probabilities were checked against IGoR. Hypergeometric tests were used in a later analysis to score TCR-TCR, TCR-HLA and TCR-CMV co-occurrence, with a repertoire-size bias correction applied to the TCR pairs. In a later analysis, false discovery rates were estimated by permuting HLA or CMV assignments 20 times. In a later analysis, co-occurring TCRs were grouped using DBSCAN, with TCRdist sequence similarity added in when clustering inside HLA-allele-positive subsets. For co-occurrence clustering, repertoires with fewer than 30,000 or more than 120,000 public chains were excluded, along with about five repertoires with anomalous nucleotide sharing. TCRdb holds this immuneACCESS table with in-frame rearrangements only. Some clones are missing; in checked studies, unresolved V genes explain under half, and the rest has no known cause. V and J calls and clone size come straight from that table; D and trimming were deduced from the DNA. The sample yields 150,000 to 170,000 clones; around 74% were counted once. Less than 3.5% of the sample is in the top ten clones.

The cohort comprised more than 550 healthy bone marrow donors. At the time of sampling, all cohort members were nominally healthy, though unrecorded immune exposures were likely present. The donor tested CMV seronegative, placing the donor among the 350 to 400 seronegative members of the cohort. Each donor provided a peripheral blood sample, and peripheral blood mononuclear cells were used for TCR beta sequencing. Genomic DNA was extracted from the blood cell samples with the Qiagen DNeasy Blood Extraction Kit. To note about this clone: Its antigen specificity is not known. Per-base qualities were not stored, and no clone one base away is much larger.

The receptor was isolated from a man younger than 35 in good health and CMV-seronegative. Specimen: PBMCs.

The DNA sequence reads TGCAGCGCCTTACAGGGCGCAACTAATGAAAAACTGTTTTTT. This sequence encodes CSALQGATNEKLFF. Here the chain combines TRBV29-1 and TRBJ1-4, with a tentative D gene TRBD1 over 6 matching bases. The CDR3 measures 14 amino acids from cysteine to phenylalanine. This entry keeps only the CDR3 DNA: 42 bases, framed from base 1. The germline V gene supplies CDR1 SQVTM and CDR2 ANQGSEA. A distance of 12 bases separates the germline ends of V and J, which lose 7 bases and 0 bases respectively.